The T cell receptor beta chain described here comes from a study of T cell clusters in autoimmune cytopenias. Some 40,000 genome equivalents of blood DNA were amplified for TRB. TRB was amplified by touch-down multiplex PCR, primer pools A and B combined. TCRdb reprocessed the multiplex PCR reads and keeps a single row for each CDR3 protein, giving no DNA. The sample includes over a thousand distinct CDR3 sequences. This clonotype was sampled from a human donor with an autoimmune cytopenia or autoimmune hepatitis (not recorded which). Source material: peripheral blood.

The CDR3 spells CASSPVDGSGGNQPQHF. This chain connects TRBV18 to TRBJ1-5; TCRdb selects TRBD1, and the lack of DNA leaves this call unchecked. The CDR3 loop spans 17 amino acids. Germline-derived CDR1 and CDR2 are KGHSH and LQKENI.